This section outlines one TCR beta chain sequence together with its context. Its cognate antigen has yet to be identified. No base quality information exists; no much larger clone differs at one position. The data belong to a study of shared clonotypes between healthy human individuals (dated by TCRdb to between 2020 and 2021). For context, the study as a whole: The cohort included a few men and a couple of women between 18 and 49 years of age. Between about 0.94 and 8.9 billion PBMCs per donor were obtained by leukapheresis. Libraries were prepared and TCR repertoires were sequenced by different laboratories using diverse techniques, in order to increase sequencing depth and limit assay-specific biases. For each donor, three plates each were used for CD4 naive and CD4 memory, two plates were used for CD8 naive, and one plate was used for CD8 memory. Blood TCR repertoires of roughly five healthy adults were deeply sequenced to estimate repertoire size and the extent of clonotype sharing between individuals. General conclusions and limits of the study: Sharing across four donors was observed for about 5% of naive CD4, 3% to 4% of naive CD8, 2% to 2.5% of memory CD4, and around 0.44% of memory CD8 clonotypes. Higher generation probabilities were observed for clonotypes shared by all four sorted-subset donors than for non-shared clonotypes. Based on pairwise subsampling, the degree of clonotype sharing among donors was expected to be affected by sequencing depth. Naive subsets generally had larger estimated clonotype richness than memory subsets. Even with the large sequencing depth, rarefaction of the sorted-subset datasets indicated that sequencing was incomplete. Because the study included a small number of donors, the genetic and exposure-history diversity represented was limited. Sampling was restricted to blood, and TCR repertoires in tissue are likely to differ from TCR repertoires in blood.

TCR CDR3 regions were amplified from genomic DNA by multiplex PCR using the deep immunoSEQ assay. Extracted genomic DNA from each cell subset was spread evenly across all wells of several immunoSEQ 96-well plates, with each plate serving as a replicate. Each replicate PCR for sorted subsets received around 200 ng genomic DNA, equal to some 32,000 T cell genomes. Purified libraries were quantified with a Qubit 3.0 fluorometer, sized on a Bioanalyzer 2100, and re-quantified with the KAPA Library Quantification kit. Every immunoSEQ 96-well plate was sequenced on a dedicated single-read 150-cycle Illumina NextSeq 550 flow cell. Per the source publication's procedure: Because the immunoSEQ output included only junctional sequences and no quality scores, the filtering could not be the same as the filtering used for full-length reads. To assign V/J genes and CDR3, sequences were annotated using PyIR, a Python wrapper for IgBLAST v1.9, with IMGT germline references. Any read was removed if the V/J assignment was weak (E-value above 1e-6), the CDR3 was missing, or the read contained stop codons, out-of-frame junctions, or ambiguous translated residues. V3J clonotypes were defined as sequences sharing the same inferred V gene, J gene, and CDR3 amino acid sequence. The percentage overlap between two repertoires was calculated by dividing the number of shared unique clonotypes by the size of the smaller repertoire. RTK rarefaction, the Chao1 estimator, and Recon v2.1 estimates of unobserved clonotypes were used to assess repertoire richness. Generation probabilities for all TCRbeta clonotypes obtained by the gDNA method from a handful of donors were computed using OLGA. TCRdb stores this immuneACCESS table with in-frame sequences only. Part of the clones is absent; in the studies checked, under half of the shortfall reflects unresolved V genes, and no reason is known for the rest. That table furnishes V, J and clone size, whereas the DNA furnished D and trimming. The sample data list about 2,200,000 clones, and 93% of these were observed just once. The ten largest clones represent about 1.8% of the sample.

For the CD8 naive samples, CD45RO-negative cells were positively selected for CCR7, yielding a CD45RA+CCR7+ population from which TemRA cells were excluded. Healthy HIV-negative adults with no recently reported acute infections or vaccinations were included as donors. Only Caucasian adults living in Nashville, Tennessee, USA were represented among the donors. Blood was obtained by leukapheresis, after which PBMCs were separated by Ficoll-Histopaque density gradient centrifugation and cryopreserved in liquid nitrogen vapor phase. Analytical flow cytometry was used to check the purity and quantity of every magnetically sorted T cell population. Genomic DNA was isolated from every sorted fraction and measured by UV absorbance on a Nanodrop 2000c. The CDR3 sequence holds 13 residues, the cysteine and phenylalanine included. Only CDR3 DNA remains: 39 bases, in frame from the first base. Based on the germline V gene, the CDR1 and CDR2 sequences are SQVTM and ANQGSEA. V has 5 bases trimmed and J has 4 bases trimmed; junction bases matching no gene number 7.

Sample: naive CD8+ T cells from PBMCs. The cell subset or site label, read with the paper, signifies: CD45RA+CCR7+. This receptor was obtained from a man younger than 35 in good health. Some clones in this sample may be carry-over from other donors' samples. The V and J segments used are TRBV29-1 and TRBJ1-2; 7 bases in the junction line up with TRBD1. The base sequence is TGCAGCGTTAAGGACAGGCAGGCCTATGGCTACACCTTC. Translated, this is CSVKDRQAYGYTF. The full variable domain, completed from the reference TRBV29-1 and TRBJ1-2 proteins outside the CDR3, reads SAVISQKPSRDICQRGTSLTIQCQVDSQVTMMFWYRQQPGQSLTLIATANQGSEATYESGFVIDKFPISRPNLTFSTLTVSNMSPEDSSIYLCSVKDRQAYGYTFGSGTRLTVV.